This is a list of T cell receptor beta chains from one sample in a study of cytomegalovirus exposure and HLA in healthy donors. Clones were read by immunoSEQ multiplex PCR, and TCRdb kept only the in-frame ones, dropping some. The sample records about 100,000 clones, roughly three fifths being singletons. What was sequenced was PBMCs. The receptors were gathered from a human donor in good health. Each CDR3 is given with its conserved first and last residue. Fields, in order: V gene, clone size, J gene, D gene, CDR3 protein, CDR3 DNA. The D gene is left open where the match is weak. Clone sizes are given selectively: once, few, many, or a class where the clone is expanded.

TRBV27	NA	TRBJ1-6	NA	CASRTGSDSPLHF	TGTGCCAGCAGAACAGGGTCGGATTCACCCCTCCACTTT
TRBV5-6	NA	TRBJ2-7	NA	CASSFAQGTYEQYF	TGTGCCAGCAGCTTTGCGCAGGGTACCTACGAGCAGTACTTC
TRBV19	NA	TRBJ1-1	TRBD1	CASSIDPSTGANTEAFF	TGTGCCAGTAGTATAGACCCTTCGACAGGGGCCAACACTGAAGCTTTCTTT
TRBV5-6	NA	TRBJ1-2	TRBD1	CASSHRFRGPGGYTF	TGTGCCAGCAGCCACCGGTTTAGGGGGCCCGGAGGCTACACCTTC
TRBV5-1	NA	TRBJ2-5	TRBD1	CASSLEEGRGRETHYF	TGCGCCAGCAGCTTGGAGGAAGGCAGGGGGCGAGAGACCCATTACTTC
TRBV30	NA	TRBJ1-2	NA	CAWSVGGIGYGYTF	TGTGCCTGGAGTGTTGGGGGGATCGGCTATGGCTACACCTTC
TRBV5-4	NA	TRBJ1-4	NA	CASSLGTGGGDEKLFF	TGTGCCAGCAGCTTGGGGACTGGGGGGGGCGATGAAAAACTGTTTTTT
TRBV2	NA	TRBJ2-7	TRBD1	CASSGDSYEQYF	TGTGCCAGCAGCGGGGACAGCTACGAGCAGTACTTC
TRBV5-1	NA	TRBJ2-2	NA	CASSFRGEITGELFF	TGCGCCAGCAGCTTCCGGGGAGAGATAACCGGGGAGCTGTTTTTT
TRBV30	few	TRBJ2-3	NA	CAWGLDTQYF	TGTGCCTGGGGGCTAGATACGCAGTATTTT
TRBV29-1	NA	TRBJ2-4	NA	CSVLTGLAKNIQYF	TGCAGCGTCTTAACAGGGCTAGCCAAAAACATTCAGTACTTC
TRBV30	NA	TRBJ1-5	NA	CAWRSTTSVGQPQHF	TGTGCCTGGAGATCCACGACTTCGGTGGGTCAGCCCCAGCATTTT
TRBV5-6	NA	TRBJ1-3	NA	CASSWGQGNTIYF	TGTGCCAGCAGCTGGGGACAAGGAAACACCATATATTTT
TRBV5-4	NA	TRBJ2-5	NA	CASSSLVQETQYF	TGTGCCAGCAGCTCCCTCGTCCAAGAGACCCAGTACTTC
TRBV28	few	TRBJ1-1	NA	CASSLWGLGAGTEAFF	TGTGCCAGCAGTTTATGGGGGTTGGGGGCCGGCACTGAAGCTTTCTTT
TRBV11-2	few	TRBJ2-7	TRBD2	CASTPGTSRYEQYF	TGTGCCAGCACCCCCGGGACTAGCCGCTACGAGCAGTACTTC
TRBV10-1	NA	TRBJ2-1	TRBD2	CASIGTSGPSYNEQFF	TGCGCCAGCATCGGGACTAGCGGTCCTTCCTACAATGAGCAGTTCTTC
TRBV5-6	NA	TRBJ2-7	TRBD1	CASSPDRGLEQYF	TGTGCCAGCAGCCCCGACAGGGGGCTCGAGCAGTACTTC
TRBV5-6	once	TRBJ1-2	TRBD1	CASSSGDRDYGYTF	TGTGCCAGCAGCTCCGGGGACAGGGACTATGGCTACACCTTC
TRBV5-1	NA	TRBJ2-1	TRBD2	CASRRGGTSSYNEQFF	TGCGCCAGCAGGCGGGGGGGCACGAGCTCCTACAATGAGCAGTTCTTC
TRBV7-9	NA	TRBJ2-3	TRBD1	CASSQAPGQGPDTQYF	TGTGCCAGCAGCCAGGCCCCGGGACAGGGGCCAGATACGCAGTATTTT
TRBV7-8	NA	TRBJ2-1	NA	CASSLVGEVGASYNEQFF	TGTGCCAGCAGCTTAGTCGGTGAGGTGGGAGCGTCCTACAATGAGCAGTTCTTC
TRBV5-1	few	TRBJ1-1	NA	CASSASDRFMNTEAFF	TGCGCCAGCAGCGCAAGCGACAGGTTTATGAACACTGAAGCTTTCTTT
TRBV5-1	once	TRBJ1-2	TRBD1	CASSSGQGNYGYTF	TGCGCCAGCAGCTCTGGACAGGGGAACTATGGCTACACCTTC
TRBV7-9	few	TRBJ2-1	NA	CASSPNRYNEQFF	TGTGCCAGCAGCCCGAATCGGTACAATGAGCAGTTCTTC
TRBV25-1	few	TRBJ1-4	NA	CASSRQGGEKLFF	TGTGCCAGCTCCAGGCAGGGAGGTGAAAAACTGTTTTTT
TRBV18	NA	TRBJ2-7	NA	CASSAVNSGSYEQYF	TGTGCCAGCTCTGCAGTTAATAGCGGCTCCTACGAGCAGTACTTC
TRBV19	NA	TRBJ1-3	TRBD1	CASSTDRAVSGNTIYF	TGTGCCAGTAGCACCGACAGGGCCGTCTCTGGAAACACCATATATTTT
TRBV6-5	NA	TRBJ2-7	TRBD1	CASSYSGGFVSYEQYF	TGTGCCAGCAGTTACTCAGGGGGCTTTGTGAGTTACGAGCAGTACTTC
TRBV4-1	NA	TRBJ2-7	NA	CASSNTAGTYEQYF	TGCGCCAGCAGCAACACAGCAGGGACCTACGAGCAGTACTTC
TRBV4-1	few	TRBJ2-7	TRBD1	CASSQDPGQGSYEQYF	TGCGCCAGCAGCCAAGATCCGGGACAGGGCTCCTACGAGCAGTACTTC
TRBV4-1	NA	TRBJ2-7	NA	CASSQGLTGTYEQYF	TGCGCCAGCAGCCAAGGACTGACGGGAACCTACGAGCAGTACTTC
TRBV7-9	NA	TRBJ1-1	TRBD1	CASSPSRTGSGTEAFF	TGTGCCAGCAGCCCAAGCAGGACAGGGTCGGGGACTGAAGCTTTCTTT
TRBV27	few	TRBJ2-7	TRBD2	CASSSILLAREQYF	TGTGCCAGCAGTTCAATCTTACTAGCGCGGGAGCAGTACTTC
TRBV6-5	few	TRBJ1-2	NA	CASRGGRTGYGYTF	TGTGCCAGCAGGGGCGGGCGGACCGGCTATGGCTACACCTTC
TRBV7-8	NA	TRBJ2-1	TRBD1	CASIPRRDSSYNEQFF	TGTGCCAGCATCCCGCGCCGGGACAGCTCCTACAATGAGCAGTTCTTC
TRBV5-1	NA	TRBJ2-1	TRBD2	CASSLNRSGITHNEQFF	TGCGCCAGCAGCCTGAACAGAAGCGGGATTACCCACAATGAGCAGTTCTTC
TRBV27	NA	TRBJ2-1	TRBD2	CASSPPPGLAGGHEQFF	TGTGCCAGCAGTCCACCCCCGGGACTAGCGGGAGGTCATGAGCAGTTCTTC
TRBV11-2	NA	TRBJ2-7	NA	CASSEDSLASATYEQYF	TGTGCCAGCAGCGAGGACTCTCTGGCTAGCGCTACCTACGAGCAGTACTTC
TRBV19	NA	TRBJ2-5	TRBD1	CASSGGSGGSSETQYF	TGTGCCAGTAGTGGTGGGTCAGGGGGCTCGAGCGAGACCCAGTACTTC
TRBV7-9	few	TRBJ2-1	NA	CASSLYLAAYNEQFF	TGTGCCAGCAGCTTATATTTGGCAGCCTACAATGAGCAGTTCTTC
TRBV25-1	once	TRBJ2-2	TRBD2	CASEGRRELGGELFF	TGTGCCTCCGAGGGCCGGCGGGAGCTAGGCGGGGAGCTGTTTTTT